This TCR beta chain was identified in a study of cytomegalovirus exposure and HLA in healthy donors listed by TCRdb under 2017. With respect to the entire study: According to a later analysis, the 100 to 150 validation repertoires were produced on the same platform as the roughly 720 repertoires of the first cohort. The study combined high-throughput TCR immunosequencing, statistical association of individual TCRs with disease status, and machine learning to predict cytomegalovirus infection status. The aim of the study was to test whether cataloging public T cell receptors could identify signatures of past pathogen exposure. Besides the first cohort of approximately 710 subjects, a separate validation cohort made up of about 120 different subjects was used.

The library was prepared using the immunoSEQ multiplex PCR assay. On the study's bioinformatics: A statistical classification framework was built to diagnose cytomegalovirus status from the catalog of TCR beta chain sequences. TCRdb retrieved this table from immuneACCESS and kept in-frame rearrangements only. Not all clones are present; in checked studies, unresolved V genes account for under half, and no reason is known for the remainder. V, J and clone size reflect that table, while D and trimming were determined from the DNA. The sample yields just over 80,000 clones; around 96% were counted once. The biggest ten clones account for about 1.3% of the sample. On this clone itself: The target of this receptor is not known. It has no much larger one-base neighbor in the sample; base qualities were not kept.

Study-wide conclusions, independent of this receptor: In both the original and validation cohorts, the classifier was reported to diagnose cytomegalovirus status with high specificity and sensitivity. The authors suggested that the approach could potentially be extended to other disease states and immunological phenotypes. In vitro tests confirmed that a few of the cytomegalovirus-associated TCR beta chains recognize cytomegalovirus antigens. A total of 150 to 200 TCR beta chains were listed by the study as associated with cytomegalovirus. A later analysis lacked HLA typing for the validation cohort, so it scored co-occurrence in that cohort across all 110 or so repertoires. Across donors, most TCR sequences were observed very rarely, whereas some public TCRs were present in many individuals. Of the cluster scores, approximately 95% were above 0 in a later analysis, which found that TCRs clustered in the first cohort also tended to co-occur in the 95 to 150 validation repertoires.

Separate from the approximately 690-subject first cohort, the validation cohort of some 130 subjects was the group to which the donors belonged. Sequencing was carried out using PBMCs. The sequence came from a woman aged 18-29 years in good health and CMV-seronegative.

The DNA sequence is given as TGTGCCAGCAGCTTAGGGGGCGCGAAACCCGAGCAGTACTTC. It specifies CASSLGGAKPEQYF. The chain joins TRBV5-4 to TRBJ2-7, and 7 bases in between align with TRBD1. CDR1 and CDR2 (SGHNT, YYREEE) derive from the germline V gene (reference sequence). The CDR3 numbers 14 residues from cysteine through phenylalanine. The DNA shown is the 42-base CDR3, in frame from base 1. Clipping removes 2 bases from V and 6 bases from J, with 8 as the unmatched junction base count.